This TCR beta chain was sequenced during a study of shared clonotypes between healthy human individuals. Study observations and caveats: Clonotypes that were shared across a handful of donors made up around 5% of naive CD4 clonotypes.

As concerns this clone: Antigen specificity is unknown.

The data were produced by immunoSEQ multiplex PCR, yet TCRdb's version contains in-frame clones alone and is incomplete. The table shows 950,000 to 1,100,000 clones, with around 74% occurring only once. V trimming: 6 bases; J trimming: 8 bases; junction bases outside the gene matches: 10. Germline V gives CDR1 MDHEN, CDR2 SYDVKM. CDR3 length: 15 residues. The chain carries TRBV28 and TRBJ2-1; TRBD2 aligns across 10 bases. The sequence was collected from a man in his late teens or twenties in good health. The sequencing sample was made of memory CD4+ T cells sorted from blood. Regarding subset: CD45RA-negative fraction. The CDR3 spells CASRSASGGWDEQFF. Written as DNA, the CDR3 is TGTGCCAGCAGGTCTGCTAGCGGGGGCTGGGATGAGCAGTTCTTC.